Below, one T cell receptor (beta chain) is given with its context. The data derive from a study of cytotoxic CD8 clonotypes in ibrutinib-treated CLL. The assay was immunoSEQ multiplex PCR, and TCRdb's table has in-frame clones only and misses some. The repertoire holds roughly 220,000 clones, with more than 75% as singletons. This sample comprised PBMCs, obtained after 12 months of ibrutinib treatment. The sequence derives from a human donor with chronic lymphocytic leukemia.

The DNA for the CDR3 is TGTGCCAGCAGTTCCGGGACAGCCTATGGCTACACCTTC. Translated, it gives CASSSGTAYGYTF. The gene calls are TRBV27 and TRBJ1-2; 7 positions match TRBD1. Per germline, CDR1 MNHEY and CDR2 SMNVEV (reference sequence). The V segment lost 4 bases and the J segment 4 bases; nucleotides outside the gene matches: 3. The length of the CDR3 is 13 residues.